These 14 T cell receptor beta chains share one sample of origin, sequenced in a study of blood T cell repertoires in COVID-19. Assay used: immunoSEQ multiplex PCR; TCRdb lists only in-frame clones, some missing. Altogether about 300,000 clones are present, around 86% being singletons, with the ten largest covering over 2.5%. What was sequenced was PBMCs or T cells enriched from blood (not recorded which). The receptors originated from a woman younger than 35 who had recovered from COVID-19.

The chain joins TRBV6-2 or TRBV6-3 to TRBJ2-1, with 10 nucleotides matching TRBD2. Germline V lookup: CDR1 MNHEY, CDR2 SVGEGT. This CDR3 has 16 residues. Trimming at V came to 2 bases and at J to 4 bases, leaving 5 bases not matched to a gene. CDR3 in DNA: TGTGCCAGCAGTTACCGGGAACTAGCGGGGTACAATGAGCAGTTCTTC. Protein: CASSYRELAGYNEQFF.

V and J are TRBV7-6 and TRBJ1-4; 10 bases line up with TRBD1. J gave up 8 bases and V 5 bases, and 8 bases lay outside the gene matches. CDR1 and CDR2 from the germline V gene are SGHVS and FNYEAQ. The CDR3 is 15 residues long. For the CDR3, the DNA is TGTGCCAGCAGCCTCGGACAGGGGGGGCGAGAAAAACTGTTTTTT. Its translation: CASSLGQGGREKLFF.

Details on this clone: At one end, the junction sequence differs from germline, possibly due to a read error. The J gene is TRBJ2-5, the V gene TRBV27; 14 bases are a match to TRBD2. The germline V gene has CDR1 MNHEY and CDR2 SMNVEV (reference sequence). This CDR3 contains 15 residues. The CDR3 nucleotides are TGTGCCAGCGCGGGACTAGCGGGAGTTCAAGATACCCAGTACTTC. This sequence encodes CASAGLAGVQDTQYF.

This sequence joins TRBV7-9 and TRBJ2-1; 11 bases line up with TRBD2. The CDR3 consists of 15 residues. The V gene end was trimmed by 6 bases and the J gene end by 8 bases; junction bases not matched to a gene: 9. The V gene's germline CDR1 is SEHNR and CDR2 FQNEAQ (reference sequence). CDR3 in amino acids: CASREGLAGRDEQFF. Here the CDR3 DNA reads TGTGCCAGCAGAGAAGGACTAGCGGGTAGGGATGAGCAGTTCTTC.

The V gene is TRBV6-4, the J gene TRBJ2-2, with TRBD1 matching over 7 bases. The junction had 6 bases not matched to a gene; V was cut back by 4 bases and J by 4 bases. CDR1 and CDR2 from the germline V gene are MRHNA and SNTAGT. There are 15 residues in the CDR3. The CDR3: CASSVTGVTTGELFF. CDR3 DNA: TGTGCCAGCAGTGTTACAGGGGTAACCACCGGGGAGCTGTTTTTT.

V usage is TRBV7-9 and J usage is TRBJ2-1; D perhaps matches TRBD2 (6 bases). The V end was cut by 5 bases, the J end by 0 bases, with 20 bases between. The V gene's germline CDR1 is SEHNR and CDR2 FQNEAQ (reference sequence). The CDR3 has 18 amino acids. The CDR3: CASSKRRAGQGSYNEQFF. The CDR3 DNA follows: TGTGCCAGCAGCAAAAGGAGGGCGGGCCAGGGCTCCTACAATGAGCAGTTCTTC. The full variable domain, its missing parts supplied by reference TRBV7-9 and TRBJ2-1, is DTGVSQNPRHKITKRGQNVTFRCDPISEHNRLYWYRQTLGQGPEFLTYFQNEAQLEKSRLLSDRFSAERPKGSFSTLEIQRTEQGDSAMYLCASSKRRAGQGSYNEQFFGPGTRLTVL.

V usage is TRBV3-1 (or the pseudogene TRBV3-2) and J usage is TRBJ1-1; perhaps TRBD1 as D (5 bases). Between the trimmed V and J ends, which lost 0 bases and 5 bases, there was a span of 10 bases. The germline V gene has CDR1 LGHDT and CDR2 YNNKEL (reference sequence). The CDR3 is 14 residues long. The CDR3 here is CASSQEGAATEAFF. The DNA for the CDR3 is TGTGCCAGCAGCCAAGAAGGGGCCGCGACTGAAGCTTTCTTT.

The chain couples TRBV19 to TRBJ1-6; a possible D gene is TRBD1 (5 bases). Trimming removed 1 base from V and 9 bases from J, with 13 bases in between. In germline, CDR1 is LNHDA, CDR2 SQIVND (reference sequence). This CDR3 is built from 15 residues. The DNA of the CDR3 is TGTGCCAGTAGTATAGCTCGCCAGGGAGGTTCACCCCTCCACTTT. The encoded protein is CASSIARQGGSPLHF.

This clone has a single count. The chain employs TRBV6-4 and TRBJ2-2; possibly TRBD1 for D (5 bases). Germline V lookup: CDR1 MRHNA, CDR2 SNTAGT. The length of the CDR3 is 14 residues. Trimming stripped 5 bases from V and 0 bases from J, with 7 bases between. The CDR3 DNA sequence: TGTGCCAGCAGTCCAGGGACGAACACCGGGGAGCTGTTTTTT. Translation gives CASSPGTNTGELFF.

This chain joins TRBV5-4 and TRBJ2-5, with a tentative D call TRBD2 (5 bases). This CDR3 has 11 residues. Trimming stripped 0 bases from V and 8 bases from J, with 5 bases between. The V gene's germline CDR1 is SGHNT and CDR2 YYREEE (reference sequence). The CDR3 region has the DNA TGTGCCAGCAGCTTGGGGACTACCCAGTACTTC. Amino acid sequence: CASSLGTTQYF.

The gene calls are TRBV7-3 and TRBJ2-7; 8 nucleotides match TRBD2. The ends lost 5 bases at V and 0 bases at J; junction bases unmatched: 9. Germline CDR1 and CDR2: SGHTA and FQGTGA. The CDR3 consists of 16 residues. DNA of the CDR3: TGTGCCAGCAGCCATTCCCGACTAGCGTACTCCTACGAGCAGTACTTC. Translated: CASSHSRLAYSYEQYF.

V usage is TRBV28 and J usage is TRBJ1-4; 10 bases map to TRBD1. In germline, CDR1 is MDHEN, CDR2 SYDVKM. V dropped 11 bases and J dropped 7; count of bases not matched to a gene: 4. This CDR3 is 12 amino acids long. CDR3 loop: CAHGTGVEKLFF. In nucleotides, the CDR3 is TGTGCCCACGGGACAGGGGTTGAAAAACTGTTTTTT.

CDR3 region: CASSERLAGVSEQYF. In DNA, the CDR3 is TGTGCCAGCAGTGAACGACTAGCGGGAGTGAGCGAGCAGTACTTC. The J gene is TRBJ2-7, the V gene TRBV2, with TRBD2 matching over 12 bases. J lost 6 bases, V lost 2 bases, and 5 bases had no gene match. The CDR3 is 15 amino acids. Germline V gene sequence: CDR1 SNHLY, CDR2 FYNNEI.

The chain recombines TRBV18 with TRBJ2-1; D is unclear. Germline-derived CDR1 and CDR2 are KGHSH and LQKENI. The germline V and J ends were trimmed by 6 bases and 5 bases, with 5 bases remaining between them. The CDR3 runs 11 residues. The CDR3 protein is CASSSDNEQFF. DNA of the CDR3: TGTGCCAGCTCGTCAGACAATGAGCAGTTCTTC.